This T cell receptor (beta chain) is drawn from a study of cytomegalovirus exposure and HLA in healthy donors. Points from the study as a whole: Reportedly, HLA-A and HLA-B alleles of most subjects were accurately predicted from TCR beta.

Of note for this clone: The antigen remains undetermined.

Use of 60 Vbeta and 13 Jbeta primers characterized the PCR. TCRdb's table, derived via immunoSEQ multiplex PCR, lists solely in-frame clones and lacks some. This sample has a few hundred thousand clones, with 80% to 95% found just once. CDR1 SQVTM and CDR2 ANQGSEA come from the germline V gene. The V end was cut by 4 bases, the J end by 1 base, with 10 bases between. The CDR3 totals 13 residues. The sequence derives from a girl aged 2 to 10 in good health and CMV-seronegative. The chain carries TRBV29-1 and TRBJ1-1, with D hard to call. The sample taken for sequencing was PBMCs. CDR3 DNA sequence: TGCAGCGTTGTATCCGGGGAGAACACTGAAGCTTTCTTT. Amino acids: CSVVSGENTEAFF.